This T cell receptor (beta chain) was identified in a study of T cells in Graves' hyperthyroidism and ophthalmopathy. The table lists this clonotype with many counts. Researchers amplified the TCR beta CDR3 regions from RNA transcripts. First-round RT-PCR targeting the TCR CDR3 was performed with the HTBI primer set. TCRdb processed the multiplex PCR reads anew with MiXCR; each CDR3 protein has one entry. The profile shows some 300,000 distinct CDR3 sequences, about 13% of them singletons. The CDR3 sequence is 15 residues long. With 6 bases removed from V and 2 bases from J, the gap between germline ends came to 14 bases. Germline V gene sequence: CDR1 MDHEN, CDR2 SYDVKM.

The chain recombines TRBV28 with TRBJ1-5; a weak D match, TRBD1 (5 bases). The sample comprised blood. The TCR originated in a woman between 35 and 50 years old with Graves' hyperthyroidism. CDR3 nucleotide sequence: TGTGCCAGCAGGAAGGGACGCCTAGGCAATCAGCCCCAGCATTTT. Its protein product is CASRKGRLGNQPQHF. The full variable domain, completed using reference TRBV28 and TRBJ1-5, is DVKVTQSSRYLVKRTGEKVFLECVQDMDHENMFWYRQDPGLGLRLIYFSYDVKMKEKGDIPEGYSVSREKKERFSLILESASTNQTSMYLCASRKGRLGNQPQHFGDGTRLSIL.